This T cell receptor beta chain was captured by sequencing in a study of blood T cell repertoires in COVID-19. Study at large: Spain, Italy and the United States supplied samples that represented acute and convalescent COVID-19. Sources were T cells, B-cell-depleted T cells, or PBMCs; the material itself was cDNA or gDNA.

This table comes from immunoSEQ multiplex PCR, and its TCRdb copy is limited to in-frame clones, with some not included. The data contain a few hundred thousand clones, about nine tenths of them singletons. Germline V gene lookup returns CDR1 MNHNS and CDR2 SASEGT. This CDR3 spans 14 amino acids. V lost 3 bases, J lost 11 bases, and 9 bases stayed unmatched. The study drew participants aged roughly 18 to 95 years from roughly 25 US areas. Participant-given clinical history determined each cohort assignment. This rearrangement joins TRBV6-1 to TRBJ1-1, with 10 nucleotides matching TRBD1. Sample: PBMCs or T cells enriched from blood (not recorded which). The origin of this receptor is a woman aged 50 to 60 who had been exposed to COVID-19. CDR3 DNA sequence: TGTGCCAGCAGTGACCCGGACAGGGGGGTTCGGGCTTTCTTT. Translating it yields CASSDPDRGVRAFF.